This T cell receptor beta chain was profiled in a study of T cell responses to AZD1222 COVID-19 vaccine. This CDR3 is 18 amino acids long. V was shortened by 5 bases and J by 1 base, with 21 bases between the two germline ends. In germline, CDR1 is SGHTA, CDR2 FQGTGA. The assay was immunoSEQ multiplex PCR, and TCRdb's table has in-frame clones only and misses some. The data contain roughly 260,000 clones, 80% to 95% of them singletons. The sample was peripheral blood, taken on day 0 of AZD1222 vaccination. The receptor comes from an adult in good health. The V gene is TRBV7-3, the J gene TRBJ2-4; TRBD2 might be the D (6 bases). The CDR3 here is CASSPGGTEPGAKNIQYF. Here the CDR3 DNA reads TGTGCCAGCAGCCCTGGGGGGACGGAACCGGGTGCCAAAAACATTCAGTACTTC.